The 5 T cell receptor beta chains presented below share a single source sample, sequenced in a study of preoperative IRX-2 immunotherapy in early breast cancer. As to treatment: preoperative locoregional IRX-2 cytokine immunotherapy. Produced via immunoSEQ multiplex PCR; TCRdb's table is partial and in-frame only. In the table there are tens of thousands of clones, almost 90% of which are singletons. This specimen was acquired from a patient treated with IRX-2 immunotherapy. Receptors were obtained from a human donor with breast cancer.

V gene TRBV12-5 combines with J gene TRBJ2-6; D not certain. The CDR3 totals 13 residues. Trimming took 3 bases from V and 3 from J, leaving 3 bases between them. In germline, CDR1 is LGHNT, CDR2 FRNRAP. DNA of the CDR3: TGTGCTAGTGGTTTCAATGGGGCCAACGTCCTGACTTTC. Amino acid sequence: CASGFNGANVLTF.

This chain's CDR3 is CASSEWGQGVEDTQYF. CDR3 sequence (DNA): TGTGCCAGCAGTGAATGGGGACAGGGTGTGGAGGATACGCAGTATTTT. The rearrangement uses TRBV2 and TRBJ2-3; 9 bases line up with TRBD1. After removal of 2 bases from V and 6 bases from J, the junction contained 9 bases not matched to a gene. CDR1 and CDR2 from the germline V gene are SNHLY and FYNNEI. The CDR3 is 16 residues long.

This clone was counted between two and nine times. The chain carries TRBV18 and TRBJ1-4; D remains ambiguous. Trimming cost V 1 base and J 0 bases, with 18 bases left between them. The CDR3 is 19 amino acids. Germline loops: CDR1 KGHSH, CDR2 LQKENI. CDR3 in amino acids: CASSPLSIRAGATNEKLFF. The CDR3 coding sequence is TGTGCCAGCTCACCACTTTCGATCCGGGCGGGCGCAACTAATGAAAAACTGTTTTTT.

The rearrangement uses TRBV28 and TRBJ1-3; tentative D call: TRBD1 (5 bases). CDR1 MDHEN and CDR2 SYDVKM come from the germline V gene. Trimming took 6 bases from V and 4 from J, leaving 13 bases between them. This CDR3 is 14 amino acids long. CDR3 DNA sequence: TGTGCCAGCAGGGGGGGAGGGACCGGAAACACCATATATTTT. Its translation is CASRGGGTGNTIYF.

This rearrangement joins TRBV10-1 to TRBJ2-2; D is perhaps TRBD1 (6 bases). From germline, CDR1 is WNHNN and CDR2 SYGVQD (reference sequence). Trimming cost V 5 bases and J 6 bases, with 16 bases left between them. CDR3 length: 15 amino acids. The CDR3 region is CASSRGGPGAGELFF. For the CDR3, the DNA is TGCGCCAGCAGTAGAGGCGGCCCAGGGGCCGGGGAGCTGTTTTTT.